The rows below give T cell receptor beta chains drawn from one sample of a study of blood T cell repertoires in COVID-19. Method: immunoSEQ multiplex PCR; TCRdb's copy keeps in-frame clones and lacks some. There are approximately 150,000 clones in the sample; about 84% occur only once, and approximately 5.4% lies in the top ten. Material: PBMCs or T cells enriched from blood (not recorded which). These receptors all stem from a man aged 40-49 years who had recovered from COVID-19. Both conserved end residues are trimmed from each CDR3. D genes are given only for firm matches.

V	J	D	CDR3
TRBV27	TRBJ1-1	NA	APTVEAF
TRBV5-4	TRBJ2-3	TRBD1	ASSFRQGTTDTQY
TRBV6-1	TRBJ2-3	TRBD1	ASSVGTGFSGDTQY
TRBV5-1	TRBJ2-3	NA	ASSLGQLTDTQY
TRBV14	TRBJ2-3	NA	ASSQDPGVYTDTQY
TRBV7-9	TRBJ1-5	NA	ASSLEGRNQPQH
TRBV19	TRBJ1-4	NA	ASRDSGNEKLF
TRBV7-3	TRBJ2-3	NA	ASSWGTSTDTQY
TRBV5-1	TRBJ2-5	TRBD2	ASSLTPPGVRGGETQY
TRBV5-6	TRBJ1-2	NA	ASSQGRDGYT
TRBV13	TRBJ1-2	NA	ASSDPEGAT
TRBV5-5	TRBJ1-5	NA	ASSAGPTKHQPQH
TRBV5-6	TRBJ1-1	NA	ASSGGTEAF
TRBV5-1	TRBJ1-4	NA	ASSSSDKGGNEKLF
TRBV6-5	TRBJ2-7	TRBD1	ASSTGGTYEQY
TRBV6-1	TRBJ1-5	NA	ASSVRGDASNQPQH
TRBV5-6	TRBJ2-7	NA	ASSSNYEQY
TRBV7-3	TRBJ2-1	TRBD2	ASSSSGGTYNEQF
TRBV5-1	TRBJ2-2	NA	ASSGGNVGGELF
TRBV7-8	TRBJ2-5	NA	ASRPDRRIIETQY
TRBV7-3	TRBJ2-1	NA	ASSLRGASSYNEQF
TRBV2	TRBJ1-1	NA	ASSESGEGEAF
TRBV3-1/TRBV3-2	TRBJ1-2	TRBD1	ASSRGQGYGYT
TRBV3-1/TRBV3-2	TRBJ2-2	NA	ASSQVGGARWELF
TRBV9	TRBJ2-3	TRBD2	ASSPLAGGGDTQY
TRBV19	TRBJ1-2	TRBD1	ASTPGQGPNYGYT